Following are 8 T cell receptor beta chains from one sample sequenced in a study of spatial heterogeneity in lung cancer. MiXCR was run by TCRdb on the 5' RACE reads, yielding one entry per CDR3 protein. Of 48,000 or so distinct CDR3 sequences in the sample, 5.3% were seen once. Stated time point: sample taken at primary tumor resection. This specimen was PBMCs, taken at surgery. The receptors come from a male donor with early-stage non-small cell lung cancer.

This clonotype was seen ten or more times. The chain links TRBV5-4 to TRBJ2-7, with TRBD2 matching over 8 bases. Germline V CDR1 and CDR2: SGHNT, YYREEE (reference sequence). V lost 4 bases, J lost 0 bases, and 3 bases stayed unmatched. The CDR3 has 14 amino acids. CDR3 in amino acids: CASSPGTSSYEQYF. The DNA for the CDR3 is TGTGCCAGCAGCCCCGGGACTAGCTCCTACGAGCAGTACTTC.

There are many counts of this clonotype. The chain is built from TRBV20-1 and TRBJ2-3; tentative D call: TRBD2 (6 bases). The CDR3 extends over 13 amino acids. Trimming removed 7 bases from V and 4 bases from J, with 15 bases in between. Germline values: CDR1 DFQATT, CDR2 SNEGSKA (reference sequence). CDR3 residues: CSVRGGTPDTQYF. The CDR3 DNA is TGCAGTGTCAGAGGCGGGACCCCAGATACGCAGTATTTT.

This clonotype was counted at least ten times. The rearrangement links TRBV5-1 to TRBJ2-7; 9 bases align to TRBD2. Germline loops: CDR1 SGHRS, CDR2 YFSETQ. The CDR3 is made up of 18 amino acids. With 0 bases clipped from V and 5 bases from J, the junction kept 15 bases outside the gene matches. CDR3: CASSLVRLGLAAGNEQYF. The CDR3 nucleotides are TGCGCCAGCAGCTTGGTAAGATTGGGACTAGCAGCGGGGAACGAGCAGTACTTC.

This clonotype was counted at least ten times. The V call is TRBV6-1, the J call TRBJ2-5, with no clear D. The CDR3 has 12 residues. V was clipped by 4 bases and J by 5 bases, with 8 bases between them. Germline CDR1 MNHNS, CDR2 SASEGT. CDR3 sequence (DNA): TGTGCCAGCAGTGGCGCGCGCGAGACCCAGTACTTC. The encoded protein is CASSGARETQYF.

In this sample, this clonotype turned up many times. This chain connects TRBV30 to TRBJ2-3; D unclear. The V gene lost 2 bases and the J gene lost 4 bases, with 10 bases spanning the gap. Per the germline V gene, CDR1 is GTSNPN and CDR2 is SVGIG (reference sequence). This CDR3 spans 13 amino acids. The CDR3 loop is CAWSMVGADTQYF. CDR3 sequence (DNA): TGTGCCTGGAGTATGGTTGGCGCAGATACGCAGTATTTT.

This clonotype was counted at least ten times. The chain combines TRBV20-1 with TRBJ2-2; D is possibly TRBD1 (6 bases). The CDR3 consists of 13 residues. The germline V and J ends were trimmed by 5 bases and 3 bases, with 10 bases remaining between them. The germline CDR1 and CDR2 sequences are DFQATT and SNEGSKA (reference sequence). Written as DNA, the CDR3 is TGCAGTGCTTCCAGGGGCGACACCGGGGAGCTGTTTTTT. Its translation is CSASRGDTGELFF.

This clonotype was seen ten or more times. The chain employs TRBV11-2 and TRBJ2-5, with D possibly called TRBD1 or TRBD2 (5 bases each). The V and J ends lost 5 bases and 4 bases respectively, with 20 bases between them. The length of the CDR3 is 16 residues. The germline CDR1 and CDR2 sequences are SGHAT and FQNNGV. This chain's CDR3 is CASSHSRGSLRETQYF. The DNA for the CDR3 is TGTGCCAGCAGCCACAGCCGGGGCAGTTTAAGAGAGACCCAGTACTTC.

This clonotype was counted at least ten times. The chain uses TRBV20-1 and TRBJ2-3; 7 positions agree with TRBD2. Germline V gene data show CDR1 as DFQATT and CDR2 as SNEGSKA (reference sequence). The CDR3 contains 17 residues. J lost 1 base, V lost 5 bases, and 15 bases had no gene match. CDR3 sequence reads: CSAPPLSPGLRTDTQYF. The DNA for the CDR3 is TGCAGTGCTCCCCCGCTATCTCCGGGACTACGCACAGATACGCAGTATTTT.